A single TCR beta chain is shown here with its context. Its matching antigen is unknown. T cells were sequenced at a targeted depth of 1 in 200,000 to 1 in 1 million. Only in-frame clones appear in the TCRdb table, and some are missing; sequencing was by immunoSEQ multiplex PCR. In the table there are approximately 300,000 clones, 80% of which are singletons. These data belong to a study of cytotoxic CD8 clonotypes in ibrutinib-treated CLL. Study-level information: Within the patient group, roughly 12 were relapsed/refractory and some 15 treatment-naive, and 17 were IGHV unmutated. A mean of approximately 260,000 productive templates and tens of thousands of productive rearrangements was obtained per sample.

In germline, CDR1 is GTSNPN, CDR2 SVGIG (reference sequence). The V end lost 2 bases, the J end lost 5 bases, and 9 bases lay between the germline ends. This CDR3 comprises 13 residues. Study-level points and caveats: Clonality correlated strongly with circulating CD8+ T cells and exceeded age-matched healthy donors at baseline.

V usage is TRBV30 and J usage is TRBJ1-4; the D gene is possibly TRBD1 (6 bases). Sequencing was performed on PBMCs, taken before ibrutinib treatment. This receptor was taken from a human donor with chronic lymphocytic leukemia. The CDR3 here is CAWSHGQNEKLFF. The DNA for the CDR3 is TGTGCCTGGAGTCATGGACAGAATGAAAAACTGTTTTTT. Drawing the rest from reference TRBV30 and TRBJ1-4, the complete variable domain is SQTIHQWPATLVQPVGSPLSLECTVEGTSNPNLYWYRQAAGRGLQLLFYSVGIGQISSEVPQNLSASRPQDRQFILSSKKLLLSDSGFYLCAWSHGQNEKLFFGSGTQLSVL.